This T cell receptor (beta chain) was captured in a study of T-cell reconstitution after alpha-beta-depleted transplantation in children. Regarding the study as a whole: About two months after transplant, alpha-beta T cells reportedly came from several hundred expanded graft clones. Among T cells one year after transplant, newly produced cells accounted for most counts and diversity.

Unique molecular identifiers were built into the TCRbeta library. TCRdb redid the calling of the PCR reads with MiXCR, one entry per CDR3 protein. Here the sample spans 130,000 to 150,000 distinct CDR3 sequences, 8% to 10% being singletons. This clonotype has at least ten counts. Its target is not known. V was shortened by 7 bases and J by 5 bases, with 20 bases between the two germline ends. This CDR3 is built from 15 residues. Germline CDR1 and CDR2: MDHEN and SYDVKM. This rearrangement joins TRBV28 to TRBJ2-5; TRBD1 might be the D (6 bases). The starting material was PBMCs, mostly from graft donor cells, obtained 180 days after TCRalphabeta/CD19-depleted stem cell transplant. The source of this sequence is a female patient under 10 years old who had a stem cell transplant for congenital amegakaryocytic thrombocytopenia, so the T cells may come from the graft donor. The DNA for the CDR3 is TGTGCCAGCATAAGGGCAGGGGAAGGGGAGGAGACCCAGTACTTC. Amino acid sequence: CASIRAGEGEETQYF.